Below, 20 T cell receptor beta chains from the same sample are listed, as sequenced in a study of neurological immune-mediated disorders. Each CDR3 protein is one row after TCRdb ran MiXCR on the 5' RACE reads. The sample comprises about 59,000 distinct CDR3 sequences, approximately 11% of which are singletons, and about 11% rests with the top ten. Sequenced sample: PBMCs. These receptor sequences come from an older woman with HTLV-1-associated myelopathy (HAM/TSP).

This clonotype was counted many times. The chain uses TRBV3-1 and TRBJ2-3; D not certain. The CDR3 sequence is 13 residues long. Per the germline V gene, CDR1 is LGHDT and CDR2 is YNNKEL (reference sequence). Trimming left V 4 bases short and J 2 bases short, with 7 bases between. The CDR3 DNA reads TGTGCCAGCAGCCGTAGATCCACAGATACGCAGTATTTT. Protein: CASSRRSTDTQYF.

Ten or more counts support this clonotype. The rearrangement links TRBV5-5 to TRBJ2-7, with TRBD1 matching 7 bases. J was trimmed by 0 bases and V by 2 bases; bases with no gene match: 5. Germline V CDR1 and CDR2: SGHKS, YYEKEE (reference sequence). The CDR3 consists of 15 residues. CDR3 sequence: CASSLEGASSYEQYF. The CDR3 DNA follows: TGTGCCAGCAGCTTAGAGGGGGCTTCCTCCTACGAGCAGTACTTC.

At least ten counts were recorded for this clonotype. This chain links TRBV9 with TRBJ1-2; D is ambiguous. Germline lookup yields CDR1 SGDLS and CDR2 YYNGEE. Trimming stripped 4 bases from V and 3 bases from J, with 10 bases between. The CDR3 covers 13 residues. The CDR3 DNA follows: TGTGCCAGCAGCCCACGGACGGACTATGGCTACACCTTC. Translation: CASSPRTDYGYTF.

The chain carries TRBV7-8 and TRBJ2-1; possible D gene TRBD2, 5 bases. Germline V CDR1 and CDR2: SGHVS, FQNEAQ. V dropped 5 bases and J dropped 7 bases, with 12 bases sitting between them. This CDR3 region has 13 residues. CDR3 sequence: CASSPRGKNEQFF. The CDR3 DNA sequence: TGTGCCAGCAGCCCTCGGGGTAAGAATGAGCAGTTCTTC.

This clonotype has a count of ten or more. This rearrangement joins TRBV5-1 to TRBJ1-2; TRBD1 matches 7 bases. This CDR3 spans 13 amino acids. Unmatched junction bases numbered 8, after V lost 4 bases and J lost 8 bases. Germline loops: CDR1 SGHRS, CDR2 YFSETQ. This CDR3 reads CASSNEGTEGYTF. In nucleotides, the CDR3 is TGCGCCAGCAGCAACGAAGGGACAGAAGGCTACACCTTC.

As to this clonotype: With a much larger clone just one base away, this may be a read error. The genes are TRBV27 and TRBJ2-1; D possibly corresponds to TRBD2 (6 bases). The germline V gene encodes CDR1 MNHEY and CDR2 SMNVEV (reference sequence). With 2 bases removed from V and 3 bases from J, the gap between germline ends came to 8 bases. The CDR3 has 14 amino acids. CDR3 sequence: CASSLGTRYNEQFF. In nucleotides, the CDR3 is TGTGCCAGCAGTTTAGGGACTCGCTACAATGAGCAGTTCTTC.

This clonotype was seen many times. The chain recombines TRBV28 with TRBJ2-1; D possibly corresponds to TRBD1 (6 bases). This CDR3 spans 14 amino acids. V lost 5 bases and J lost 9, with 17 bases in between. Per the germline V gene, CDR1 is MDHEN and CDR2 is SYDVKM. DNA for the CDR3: TGTGCCAGCAGTCGGTATGGGGGCCTATTTGAGCAGTTCTTC. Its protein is CASSRYGGLFEQFF. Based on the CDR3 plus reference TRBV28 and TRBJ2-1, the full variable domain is DVKVTQSSRYLVKRTGEKVFLECVQDMDHENMFWYRQDPGLGLRLIYFSYDVKMKEKGDIPEGYSVSREKKERFSLILESASTNQTSMYLCASSRYGGLFEQFFGPGTRLTVL.

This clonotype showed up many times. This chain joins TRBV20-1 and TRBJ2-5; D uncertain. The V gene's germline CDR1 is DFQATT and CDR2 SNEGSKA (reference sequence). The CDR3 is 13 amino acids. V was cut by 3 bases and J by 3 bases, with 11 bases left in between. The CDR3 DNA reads TGCAGTGCTAGTGGGCAGCTGAAAGAGACCCAGTACTTC. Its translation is CSASGQLKETQYF.

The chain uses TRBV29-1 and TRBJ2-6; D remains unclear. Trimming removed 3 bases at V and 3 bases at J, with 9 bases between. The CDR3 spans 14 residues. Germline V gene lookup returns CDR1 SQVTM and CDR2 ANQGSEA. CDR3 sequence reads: CSVDVSCGANVLTF. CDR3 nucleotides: TGCAGCGTTGATGTGTCCTGTGGGGCCAACGTCCTGACTTTC.

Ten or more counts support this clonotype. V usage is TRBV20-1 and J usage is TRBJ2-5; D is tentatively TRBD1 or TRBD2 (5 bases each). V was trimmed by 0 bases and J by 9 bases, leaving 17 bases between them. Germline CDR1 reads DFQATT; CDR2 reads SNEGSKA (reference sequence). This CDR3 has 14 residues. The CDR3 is CSARDRTSQGAQYF. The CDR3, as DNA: TGCAGTGCTAGAGATCGAACTAGTCAGGGAGCCCAGTACTTC.

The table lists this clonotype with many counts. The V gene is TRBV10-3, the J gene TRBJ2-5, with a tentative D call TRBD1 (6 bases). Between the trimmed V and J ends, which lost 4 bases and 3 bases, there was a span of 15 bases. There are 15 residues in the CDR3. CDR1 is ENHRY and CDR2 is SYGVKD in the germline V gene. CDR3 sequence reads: CAISGRWDKKETQYF. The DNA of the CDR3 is TGTGCCATCAGTGGTCGGTGGGACAAGAAAGAGACCCAGTACTTC.

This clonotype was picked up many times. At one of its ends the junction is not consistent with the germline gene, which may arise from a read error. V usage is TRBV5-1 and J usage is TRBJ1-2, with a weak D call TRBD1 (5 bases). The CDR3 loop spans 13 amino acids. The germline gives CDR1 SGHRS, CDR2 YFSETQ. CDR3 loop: CASSYGTRNGYIF. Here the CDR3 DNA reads TGCGCCAGCAGCTACGGGACGAGGAATGGCTACATCTTC.

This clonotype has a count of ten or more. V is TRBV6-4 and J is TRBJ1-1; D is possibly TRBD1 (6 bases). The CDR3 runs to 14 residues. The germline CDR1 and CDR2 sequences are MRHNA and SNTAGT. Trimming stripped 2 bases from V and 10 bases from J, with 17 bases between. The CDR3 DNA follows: TGTGCCAGCAGTGACACTACTACAGGGACACGAGCTTTCTTT. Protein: CASSDTTTGTRAFF.

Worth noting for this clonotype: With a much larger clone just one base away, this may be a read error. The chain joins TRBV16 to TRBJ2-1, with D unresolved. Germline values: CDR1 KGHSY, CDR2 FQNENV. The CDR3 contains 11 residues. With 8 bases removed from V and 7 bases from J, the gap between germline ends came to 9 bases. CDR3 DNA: TGTGCCAGCGATTACGGGAATGAGCAGTTCTTC. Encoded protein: CASDYGNEQFF.

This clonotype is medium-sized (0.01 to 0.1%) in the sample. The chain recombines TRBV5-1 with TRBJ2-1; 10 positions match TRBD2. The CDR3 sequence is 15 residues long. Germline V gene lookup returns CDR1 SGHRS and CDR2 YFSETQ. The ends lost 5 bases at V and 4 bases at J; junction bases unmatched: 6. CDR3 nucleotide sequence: TGCGCCAGCAGACCAGGACTAGCGGAGTACAATGAGCAGTTCTTC. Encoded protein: CASRPGLAEYNEQFF.

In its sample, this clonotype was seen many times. The CDR3 region has the DNA TGTGCTAGTGGTTTTAAAGATACGCAGTATTTT. Residues: CASGFKDTQYF. The chain uses TRBV12-5 and TRBJ2-3; unclear D gene. In germline, CDR1 is LGHNT, CDR2 FRNRAP. The CDR3 has 11 amino acids. Trimming pared 3 bases from V and 5 bases from J, leaving 3 bases between.

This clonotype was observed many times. The chain's CDR3 is CSARLQLSYEQYF. CDR3 nucleotides: TGCAGTGCTAGATTGCAGTTGTCCTACGAGCAGTACTTC. The rearrangement links TRBV20-1 to TRBJ2-7; D not resolved. Trimming stripped 2 bases from V and 1 base from J, with 9 bases between. This CDR3 contains 13 residues. Germline CDR1 is DFQATT and CDR2 is SNEGSKA (reference sequence).

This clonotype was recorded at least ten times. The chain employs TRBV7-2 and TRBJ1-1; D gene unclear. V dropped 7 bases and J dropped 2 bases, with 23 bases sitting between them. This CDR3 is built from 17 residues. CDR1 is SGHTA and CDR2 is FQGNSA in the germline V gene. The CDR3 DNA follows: TGTGCCAGCACAAGAAAAGGCTTGGATTGGGTAAACACTGAAGCTTTCTTT. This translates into CASTRKGLDWVNTEAFF.

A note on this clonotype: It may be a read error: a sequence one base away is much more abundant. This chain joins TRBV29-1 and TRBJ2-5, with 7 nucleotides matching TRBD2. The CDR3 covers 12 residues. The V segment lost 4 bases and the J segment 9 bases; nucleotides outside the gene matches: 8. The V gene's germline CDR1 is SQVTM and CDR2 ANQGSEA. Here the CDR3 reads CSVVWGREAQYF. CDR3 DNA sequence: TGCAGCGTTGTTTGGGGGAGGGAGGCCCAGTACTTC.

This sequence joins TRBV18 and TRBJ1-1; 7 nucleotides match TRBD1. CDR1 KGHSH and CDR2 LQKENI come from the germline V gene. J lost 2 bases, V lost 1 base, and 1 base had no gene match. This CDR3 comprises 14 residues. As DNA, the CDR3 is TGTGCCAGCTCACCACAGGGGGCCAACACTGAAGCTTTCTTT. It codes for CASSPQGANTEAFF.